The clone carrying this T cell receptor (beta chain) was detected ten times or more. The CDR3 spans 15 residues. Per germline, CDR1 KGHDR and CDR2 SFDVKD. Trimming removed 2 bases from V and 0 bases from J, with 4 bases in between. This record comes from a study of blood T cell repertoires in COVID-19. Overall study context: The United States, Italy and Spain were the sources of the acute and convalescent COVID-19 samples. T cells, B-cell-depleted T cells, or PBMCs supplied cDNA or gDNA.

Authors' analysis steps: Amplification from reference gene primers served as the basis for estimated nucleated cell counts. TCRdb keeps only in-frame clones here, not all; method: immunoSEQ multiplex PCR. That table supplies the V and J calls and clone size; D and trimming were determined from the DNA. The table includes 90,000 to 150,000 clones, 71% detected once. The J gene is TRBJ2-6, the V gene TRBV24-1; D gene unclear. What was sequenced was peripheral blood. This clonotype was obtained from a human donor with acute or convalescent COVID-19. The donor label of this sample is uncertain. This CDR3 is CATSDWLSGANVLTF. The DNA of the CDR3 is TGTGCCACCAGTGATTGGCTCTCTGGGGCCAACGTCCTGACTTTC.